Following are 29 T cell receptor beta chains from one sample sequenced in a study of CD8+CD57+ T cells in acquired aplastic anemia. Profiles of TCR beta VDJ and CDR3 were generated from a genomic DNA template. TCRdb independently ran MiXCR on the reads; one entry per CDR3 protein. The sample holds some 240,000 distinct CDR3 sequences, about 37% seen once. What was sequenced was sorted CD4+, CD8+, or CD8+CD57+ T cells (not recorded which) from PBMCs. These receptors were obtained from a human donor in good health, serving as a control.

The chain links TRBV29-1 to TRBJ1-2, with 10 bases identical to TRBD1. CDR1 and CDR2 (germline): SQVTM, ANQGSEA. J lost 3 bases, V lost 6 bases, and 7 bases had no gene match. This CDR3 comprises 14 residues. CDR3 loop: CSVPDRGRDYGYTF. Written as DNA, the CDR3 is TGCAGCGTGCCCGACAGGGGGCGAGACTATGGCTACACCTTC.

The table lists this clonotype with many counts. The J gene is TRBJ2-7, the V gene TRBV19; D is possibly TRBD2 (7 bases). Germline V gives CDR1 LNHDA, CDR2 SQIVND (reference sequence). The CDR3 is 15 amino acids. Trimming left V 3 bases short and J 5 bases short, with 17 bases between. The CDR3 sequence: CASSIWGGRPDEQYF. CDR3 nucleotide sequence: TGTGCCAGTAGTATCTGGGGGGGGCGTCCGGACGAGCAGTACTTC.

As for this clonotype: A single base separates this from a much larger clone, so it may be a read error. The chain recombines TRBV19 with TRBJ2-5, with D perhaps assigned TRBD1 or TRBD2 (6 bases each). The CDR3 contains 15 residues. Germline loops: CDR1 LNHDA, CDR2 SQIVND (reference sequence). With 6 bases removed from V and 5 bases from J, the gap between germline ends came to 19 bases. The CDR3 here is CASSLRGDFKETQYF. CDR3 in DNA: TGTGCCAGTAGCCTTAGGGGGGACTTTAAGGAGACCCAGTACTTC.

This clonotype was recorded at least ten times. The chain has TRBV9 and TRBJ2-1; the match to TRBD2 covers 12 bases. V gave up 2 bases and J gave up 7 bases; unmatched junction bases: 1. This CDR3 is 14 amino acids long. Germline CDR1 SGDLS, CDR2 YYNGEE. The CDR3 region has the DNA TGTGCCAGCAGCGTGCTAGCGGGGGGGAATGAGCAGTTCTTC. Translating gives CASSVLAGGNEQFF.

The table lists this clonotype with a count of one. The V call is TRBV29-1, the J call TRBJ2-7; the match to TRBD1 covers 8 bases. Trimming cost V 6 bases and J 0 bases; bases outside gene matches: 7. Germline assignment: CDR1 SQVTM and CDR2 ANQGSEA. The CDR3 contains 14 residues. The CDR3 sequence: CSVTGDTRSYEQYF. The CDR3, as DNA: TGCAGCGTGACAGGGGACACTCGCTCCTACGAGCAGTACTTC.

This clonotype was detected ten times or more. The CDR3 DNA is TGTGCCAGCAGCGTTCATGGGGACAATCAGCCCCAGCATTTT. Protein: CASSVHGDNQPQHF. This chain joins TRBV9 and TRBJ1-5, with no clear D. Trimming removed 2 bases at V and 3 bases at J, with 9 bases between. The CDR3 loop spans 14 amino acids. Germline CDR1 and CDR2: SGDLS and YYNGEE.

The V and J genes are TRBV2 and TRBJ1-1, with D possibly being TRBD1 (5 bases). V lost 4 bases and J lost 1, with 13 bases in between. Germline V gives CDR1 SNHLY, CDR2 FYNNEI. The length of the CDR3 is 15 residues. The CDR3 region is CASSVQSRENTEAFF. CDR3 nucleotide sequence: TGTGCCAGCAGTGTACAGAGCAGGGAGAACACTGAAGCTTTCTTT.

This clonotype was seen repeatedly, ten times or more. The chain combines TRBV4-2 with TRBJ1-6; D call uncertain. V lost 0 bases to trimming and J lost 11 bases, with 8 bases between them. CDR1 LGHNA and CDR2 YNFKEQ come from the germline V gene. This CDR3 has 13 amino acids. CDR3 in DNA: TGTGCCAGCAGCCAAGATCTAGGGCCACCCCTCCACTTT. Protein product: CASSQDLGPPLHF.

In its sample, this clonotype was seen a few times. The chain joins TRBV12-3 or TRBV12-4 to TRBJ2-2; 8 bases are a match to TRBD2. The CDR3 runs 15 residues. Trimming at V came to 4 bases and at J to 4 bases, leaving 5 bases not matched to a gene. The CDR3 region is CASSSPGGSTGELFF. The CDR3 DNA reads as TGTGCCAGCAGTTCCCCGGGAGGGTCCACCGGGGAGCTGTTTTTT.

This clonotype has at least ten counts. The V call is TRBV2, the J call TRBJ2-7, with 11 bases lining up with TRBD1. J was trimmed by 2 bases and V by 6 bases; bases with no gene match: 6. The CDR3 loop spans 15 amino acids. Germline-derived CDR1 and CDR2 are SNHLY and FYNNEI. DNA of the CDR3: TGTGCCAGCAGGCGACTGGGACAGGGGGCCTACGAGCAGTACTTC. Protein product: CASRRLGQGAYEQYF. Drawing the rest from reference TRBV2 and TRBJ2-7, the complete variable domain is EPEVTQTPSHQVTQMGQEVILRCVPISNHLYFYWYRQILGQKVEFLVSFYNNEISEKSEIFDDQFSVERPDGSNFTLKIRSTKLEDSAMYFCASRRLGQGAYEQYFGPGTRLTVT.

Points on this clonotype: Possible read error: a much larger clone is one base away. Here the CDR3 DNA reads TGTGCCACCAGAGAGACAGGGTCGACCCCAAATAGCAATCAGCTCCAGCATTTT. It yields the protein CATRETGSTPNSNQLQHF. This rearrangement joins TRBV24-1 to TRBJ1-5, with 7 bases lining up with TRBD1. The CDR3 length is 18 residues. CDR1 and CDR2 from the germline V gene are KGHDR and SFDVKD.

This clonotype showed up many times. The J gene is TRBJ2-7, the V gene TRBV12-3 or TRBV12-4; 7 nucleotides line up with TRBD1. V was clipped by 6 bases and J by 6 bases; unmatched bases: 5. The length of the CDR3 is 12 residues. The CDR3 DNA sequence: TGTGCCAGCAGACAAGCAGGGGGCGAGCAGTACTTC. Translating it yields CASRQAGGEQYF.

Ten or more counts support this clonotype. This chain links TRBV5-1 with TRBJ2-5; D is possibly TRBD1 (6 bases). Germline CDR1 SGHRS, CDR2 YFSETQ. Trimming shortened V by 5 bases and J by 5 bases, and 13 bases separated the two germline ends. This CDR3 comprises 13 residues. The CDR3 DNA follows: TGCGCCAGCAGTTACAGGGACCCCGAGACCCAGTACTTC. Translation: CASSYRDPETQYF.

This clonotype was recorded many times. The chain carries TRBV7-3 and TRBJ2-3; 10 bases are shared with TRBD2. Looked up from germline, CDR1 is SGHTA and CDR2 is FQGTGA. The CDR3 has 19 amino acids. V lost 1 base to trimming and J lost 0 bases; unmatched junction nucleotides: 10. The chain's CDR3 is CASSLKGGLAILSTDTQYF. CDR3 nucleotide sequence: TGTGCCAGCAGCTTAAAGGGGGGACTAGCGATCCTTAGCACAGATACGCAGTATTTT.

In its sample, this clonotype was seen a few times. The rearrangement joins TRBV3-1 to TRBJ1-4; D call uncertain. Germline CDR1 and CDR2: LGHDT and YNNKEL (reference sequence). The CDR3 is 14 amino acids. Trimming took 2 bases from V and 7 from J, leaving 11 bases between them. The CDR3: CASSQLGQGEKLFF. Here the CDR3 DNA reads TGTGCCAGCAGCCAACTCGGGCAAGGTGAAAAACTGTTTTTT.

Details on this clonotype: One junction end disagrees with the germline gene, perhaps due to a read error. The CDR3 DNA sequence: TGCAGCGTTGGGGACGGACTCTATGGCTACAACTTC. Translation: CSVGDGLYGYNF. The chain uses TRBV29-1 and TRBJ1-2; TRBD1 might be the D (5 bases). The CDR3 is 12 amino acids. Per the germline V gene, CDR1 is SQVTM and CDR2 is ANQGSEA.

V is TRBV10-1 and J is TRBJ1-6, with 8 nucleotides matching TRBD1. This CDR3 is 11 amino acids long. Germline V CDR1 and CDR2: WNHNN, SYGVQD (reference sequence). The CDR3 spells CDGQGKAPLHF. CDR3 nucleotide sequence: TGCGACGGACAGGGAAAGGCACCCCTCCACTTT.

The rearrangement uses TRBV7-2 and TRBJ1-5; 8 positions agree with TRBD1. This CDR3 contains 15 residues. V dropped 2 bases and J dropped 9; count of bases not matched to a gene: 9. Looked up from germline, CDR1 is SGHTA and CDR2 is FQGNSA. The CDR3 DNA follows: TGTGCCAGCAGCTTATTTGTCCAGGGGGCCGGGCCCCAGCATTTT. As protein: CASSLFVQGAGPQHF.

This chain links TRBV19 with TRBJ2-3, with 10 bases lining up with TRBD1. The CDR3 spans 15 residues. Germline lookup yields CDR1 LNHDA and CDR2 SQIVND (reference sequence). V shed 9 bases, J shed 5 bases, and the junction held 11 bases outside the gene matches. The CDR3: CASSPDRGLGDTQYF. The CDR3 coding sequence is TGTGCCAGCTCTCCAGACAGGGGGCTTGGAGATACGCAGTATTTT.

At least ten counts were recorded for this clonotype. At one end the junction does not follow the germline gene, possibly because of a read error. This chain uses TRBV3-1 with TRBJ2-7; possible D gene TRBD1, 7 bases. This CDR3 is built from 12 residues. CDR1 and CDR2 from the germline V gene are LGHDT and YNNKEL (reference sequence). This CDR3 reads CASSPRDSKRSF. CDR3 nucleotide sequence: TGTGCCAGCAGCCCGCGGGACAGTAAGCGCTCTTTC.

This clonotype showed up just a few times. The gene calls are TRBV11-3 and TRBJ2-1, with D possibly TRBD1 on 6 matching bases. In germline, CDR1 is SGHNT, CDR2 YENEEA. The CDR3 totals 14 residues. Trimming took 1 base from V and 9 from J, leaving 13 bases between them. DNA for the CDR3: TGTGCCAGCAGCTTAGGTAGTAAGGACAGTGAGCAGTTCTTC. Translated, it gives CASSLGSKDSEQFF.

Many counts were recorded for this clonotype. The V and J genes are TRBV2 and TRBJ1-2; TRBD1 is a possible D gene (5 bases). Germline CDR1 SNHLY, CDR2 FYNNEI. CDR3 length equals 10 residues. The V end lost 9 bases, the J end lost 6 bases, and 8 bases lay between the germline ends. This CDR3 is CARSGDGYTF. CDR3 sequence (DNA): TGTGCCAGATCGGGGGATGGCTACACCTTC.

The rearrangement links TRBV19 to TRBJ1-2, with D perhaps matching TRBD1 (5 bases). The V end was cut by 6 bases, the J end by 7 bases, with 12 bases between. Germline CDR1 is LNHDA and CDR2 is SQIVND (reference sequence). The CDR3 has 12 residues. The CDR3 coding sequence is TGTGCCAGTAGCCAGGGAATCGGTGGCTACACCTTC. Encoded protein: CASSQGIGGYTF.

This clonotype was seen many times. The chain joins TRBV29-1 to TRBJ2-7, with D unresolved. Trimming took 4 bases from V and 4 from J, leaving 14 bases between them. From germline, CDR1 is SQVTM and CDR2 ANQGSEA. CDR3 length: 13 amino acids. Written as DNA, the CDR3 is TGCAGCGTTGGATCCCGGATCGGGTACGAGCAGTACTTC. It encodes CSVGSRIGYEQYF.

This clonotype occurred a few times. The chain links TRBV4-1 to TRBJ1-2; D is possibly TRBD1 (6 bases). The CDR3 runs to 20 residues. V was trimmed by 1 base and J by 3 bases, leaving 27 bases between them. Germline V gives CDR1 MGHRA, CDR2 YSYEKL. In DNA form, the CDR3 reads TGCGCCAGCAGCCAAGCGCGACTTCGGGACAACCCTAGAAGGGACTATGGCTACACCTTC. This translates into CASSQARLRDNPRRDYGYTF.

To note about this clonotype: One end of the junction is discordant with germline, which a read error may explain. V usage is TRBV24-1 and J usage is TRBJ1-1; TRBD1 matches at 7 bases. CDR1 and CDR2 from the germline V gene are KGHDR and SFDVKD. The CDR3 contains 11 residues. The CDR3 DNA follows: TGTGCCACCAGTGAGGGCGGGACAGCCTGTTTC. It translates to CATSEGGTACF.

This clonotype was counted at least ten times. The V gene is TRBV7-9, the J gene TRBJ2-7; 7 nucleotides match TRBD2. J lost 0 bases, V lost 4 bases, and 9 bases had no gene match. CDR1 and CDR2 from the germline V gene are SEHNR and FQNEAQ (reference sequence). The CDR3 length is 16 residues. The CDR3: CASSSISSGPSYEQYF. DNA for the CDR3: TGTGCCAGCAGCTCGATATCTAGCGGCCCCTCCTACGAGCAGTACTTC.

The chain's CDR3 is CASSIRDGNQPQHF. The DNA for the CDR3 is TGTGCCAGTAGTATTCGGGACGGCAATCAGCCCCAGCATTTT. J is TRBJ1-5 and V is TRBV19, with D tentatively TRBD1 (5 bases). The CDR3 is 14 residues long. Germline lookup yields CDR1 LNHDA and CDR2 SQIVND (reference sequence). Trimming shortened V by 3 bases and J by 2 bases, and 8 bases separated the two germline ends.

There are a few counts of this clonotype. The V and J genes are TRBV15 and TRBJ2-2; tentatively, D is TRBD1 (5 bases). The V gene lost 8 bases and the J gene lost 7 bases, with 14 bases spanning the gap. Germline V lookup: CDR1 LNHNV, CDR2 YYDKDF (reference sequence). The CDR3 is made up of 13 amino acids. CDR3 loop: CATLGQGSGELFF. CDR3 coding DNA: TGTGCCACCTTGGGGCAGGGCAGCGGGGAGCTGTTTTTT.